These T cell receptor beta chains were read from a single sample in a study of blood T cell repertoires in COVID-19. The repertoire was sequenced with immunoSEQ multiplex PCR; TCRdb's copy has only in-frame clones and lacks some. In the table there are approximately 150,000 clones, around 86% of which are singletons. The specimen was peripheral blood. The receptors shown here come from a human donor in a cohort sampled during active COVID-19. Each CDR3 is given with its conserved first and last residue. Each record gives: clone size, D gene, J gene, V gene, CDR3 DNA, CDR3 protein. A D gene is named only where the DNA matches it firmly. Expanded clones are given a class, and other clones once, few, many or no size at all.

NA,NA,TRBJ2-5,TRBV3-1/TRBV3-2,TGTGCCAGCAGCCAAGGGGCCGCAGAGACCCAGTACTTC,CASSQGAAETQYF
NA,NA,TRBJ1-1,TRBV4-2,TGTGCCAGCAGCCAAGATAGGGGGACAAAGAAGATGGCTTTCTTT,CASSQDRGTKKMAFF
NA,TRBD2,TRBJ2-3,TRBV4-3,TGCGCCAGCAGCCCGCGGGGACTAGCGGGAGGGGTCACAGATACGCAGTATTTT,CASSPRGLAGGVTDTQYF
NA,NA,TRBJ2-5,TRBV12-2,TGTGCAAGTCGCTTACGGGCTAGCGGGAGGGCAGGGGAGACCCAGTACTTC,CASRLRASGRAGETQYF
few,NA,TRBJ2-1,TRBV7-8,TGTGCCAGCAGCCACCGCGGGGAAGGTGTCAATGAGCAGTTCTTC,CASSHRGEGVNEQFF
NA,NA,TRBJ2-3,TRBV18,TGTGCCAGCTCACGTGAGGATACGCAGTATTTT,CASSREDTQYF
NA,NA,TRBJ1-1,TRBV5-1,TGCGCCAGCAGCTTGTTCAGGGCCCAAAACACTGAAGCTTTCTTT,CASSLFRAQNTEAFF
NA,NA,TRBJ1-2,TRBV7-9,TGTGCCAGCAGCTTATTAGGACAGCCTACAAACTATGGCTACACCTTC,CASSLLGQPTNYGYTF
NA,TRBD2,TRBJ2-5,TRBV7-9,TGTGCCAGCAGCTACGGGACTAGCGAAAAAGAGACCCAGTACTTC,CASSYGTSEKETQYF
once,NA,TRBJ2-7,TRBV29-1,TGCAGCGTTGGGGCCTTACCTCCCTACGAGCAGTACTTC,CSVGALPPYEQYF
NA,TRBD1,TRBJ1-6,TRBV6-5,TGTGCCAGCAGACTACAGGGGGCCACCCTCCACTTT,CASRLQGATLHF
NA,TRBD2,TRBJ2-3,TRBV7-2,TGTGCCAGCAGCGCTCCCTTTAGGAGCGGGAGGGCCAAGGGTACGCAGTATTTT,CASSAPFRSGRAKGTQYF
NA,NA,TRBJ2-2,TRBV24-1,TGTGCCACCAGTGATTTGGGGGGACACCTGACCGGGGAGCTGTTTTTT,CATSDLGGHLTGELFF
NA,TRBD2,TRBJ2-7,TRBV5-5,TGTGCCAGCAGTTCGAGCGGGAGGTCCTTCTACGAGCAGTACTTC,CASSSSGRSFYEQYF
NA,TRBD1,TRBJ2-2,TRBV5-1,TGCGCCAGCAGCTGGTCCACAGGGGAAGCCGGGGAGCTGTTTTTT,CASSWSTGEAGELFF
NA,NA,TRBJ2-7,TRBV28,TGTGCCAGCAGTGTACCCCCCTTCGGTACCTACGAGCAGTACTTC,CASSVPPFGTYEQYF
NA,NA,TRBJ2-2,TRBV3-1/TRBV3-2,TGTGCCAGCAGTGGACACCTCACCGGGGAGCTGTTTTTT,CASSGHLTGELFF
NA,NA,TRBJ1-1,TRBV30,TGTGCCTGGGCTCAGAGGACTGAAGCTTTCTTT,CAWAQRTEAFF
NA,TRBD2,TRBJ2-7,TRBV10-1,TGCGCCAGCAGTGAGTCGAATAGCGGGATCCGTTTCTACGAGCAGTACTTC,CASSESNSGIRFYEQYF
NA,TRBD2,TRBJ2-1,TRBV7-2,TGTGCCAGCAGCTTACTCGGGGGGACCTACAATGAGCAGTTCTTC,CASSLLGGTYNEQFF
NA,TRBD2,TRBJ2-3,TRBV11-3,TGTGCCAGCAGCCGTGGGACTAGCGGACCCATGAGCACAGATACGCAGTATTTT,CASSRGTSGPMSTDTQYF
NA,TRBD1,TRBJ1-1,TRBV19,TGTGCCAGTAGTACCTCCGGACAGGGAGAAGCTTTCTTT,CASSTSGQGEAFF
NA,NA,TRBJ1-2,TRBV5-1,TGCGCCAGCAGCTTAGTGGCTGGGGAGATTCTCTATGGCTACACCTTC,CASSLVAGEILYGYTF
once,TRBD2,TRBJ2-5,TRBV11-3,TGTGCCAGCAGCCCTGGACTAGCGGTAAAAGAGACCCAGTACTTC,CASSPGLAVKETQYF
NA,TRBD1,TRBJ1-1,TRBV4-1,TGCGCCAGCAGCCAAGTTGGGACAGCAAACACTGAAGCTTTCTTT,CASSQVGTANTEAFF
NA,NA,TRBJ2-7,TRBV7-9,TGTGCCAGCAGCTTAGGACTTTCCGGCTACGAGCAGTACTTC,CASSLGLSGYEQYF
few,TRBD2,TRBJ2-7,TRBV3-1/TRBV3-2,TGTGCCAGCAGCCCCGGAATGGGACTAGCGGGGTACGAGCAGTACTTC,CASSPGMGLAGYEQYF
NA,NA,TRBJ2-3,TRBV3-1/TRBV3-2,TGTGCCAGCAGCCAAGGGCCGTCCCCAGATACGCAGTATTTT,CASSQGPSPDTQYF
few,TRBD2,TRBJ2-7,TRBV4-2,TGTGCCAGCAGCCAGGGACTAGCGATCTCCTACGAGCAGTACTTC,CASSQGLAISYEQYF
NA,TRBD1,TRBJ2-7,TRBV18,TGTGCCAGCTCATGGACAGGGCTTGACGAGCAGTACTTC,CASSWTGLDEQYF
NA,NA,TRBJ1-1,TRBV5-1,TGCGCCAGCAGCTTGGCCGGCGGAAACACTGAAGCCTTCTTC,CASSLAGGNTEAFF
few,NA,TRBJ2-3,TRBV21-1,TGTGCCAGCAGCAAAAAAAACAGCCTCACAGATACGCAGTATTTT,CASSKKNSLTDTQYF
NA,TRBD2,TRBJ2-3,TRBV2,TGTGCCAGCAGGGCCCCTAGCGGGAGGGTCGGCACAGATACGCAGTATTTT,CASRAPSGRVGTDTQYF
NA,TRBD1,TRBJ2-7,TRBV7-2,TGTGCCAGCAGCAGGACAGGGGTTTCCTACGAGCAGTACTTC,CASSRTGVSYEQYF
few,NA,TRBJ1-3,TRBV5-4,TGTGCCAGCAGCACACAGATCTCTGGAAACACCATATATTTT,CASSTQISGNTIYF
NA,TRBD2,TRBJ2-7,TRBV15,TGTGCCACCAGCAGAGATTATCCTCCCTCCCAGGGACTAGCGGGAGAAGGGTCCTACGAGCAGTACTTC,CATSRDYPPSQGLAGEGSYEQYF
NA,NA,TRBJ2-5,TRBV5-4,TGTGCCAGCAGTGGCCGTGCAGTGAAAGGGGAAGAGACCCAGTACTTC,CASSGRAVKGEETQYF